This TCR beta chain was documented in a study of cytomegalovirus exposure and HLA in healthy donors. Study-wide points: Rare sequences made up most TCRs, while some public TCRs were found in many donors. Data from an earlier analysis indicated that most TCR beta V segments were productive either about 87% or about 30% of the time.

For this clone: Its specificity is unknown.

Germline-derived CDR1 and CDR2 are SEHNR and FQNEAQ (reference sequence). The CDR3 is 14 amino acids. The V gene end was trimmed by 5 bases and the J gene end by 3 bases; junction bases not matched to a gene: 3. The PCR made use of 60 Vbeta and 13 Jbeta primers. In the original processing: As a later analysis found, there were around 86 million unique TCR beta chains, of which roughly 11 million were shared. TCRdb's table, derived via immunoSEQ multiplex PCR, lists solely in-frame clones and lacks some. V and J calls and clone size follow that table, whereas D and trimming were derived from the DNA. Of under 150,000 clones listed, 82% are singletons.

This TCR came from a boy aged 2 to 9 in good health and CMV-seronegative. The genes are TRBV7-9 and TRBJ1-4; 7 bases fit TRBD1. Sequenced sample: PBMCs. This CDR3 is CASSPGQPNEKLFF. DNA for the CDR3: TGTGCCAGCAGCCCGGGACAGCCTAATGAAAAACTGTTTTTT.